Below are 15 T cell receptor beta chains sequenced from a single sample in a study of cytomegalovirus exposure and HLA in healthy donors. Primers: 60 Vbeta forward and 13 Jbeta reverse. Measured with immunoSEQ multiplex PCR; TCRdb has only the in-frame clones, and not every one. The sample lists 150,000 to 200,000 clones; more than 65% were seen once. The sample comprised PBMCs. Every receptor here comes from a man under 40 in good health and CMV-seronegative.

This clone was recorded only once. The chain is built from TRBV6-4 and TRBJ2-1; D remains unclear. The CDR3 loop spans 13 amino acids. Trimming cost V 1 base and J 6 bases, with 7 bases left between them. Germline V gives CDR1 MRHNA, CDR2 SNTAGT. The CDR3 bases are TGTGCCAGCAGTGACTTTCGAGGCAATGAGCAGTTCTTC. Residues: CASSDFRGNEQFF.

The chain uses TRBV19 and TRBJ2-3, with 7 nucleotides matching TRBD2. With 2 bases clipped from V and 0 bases from J, the junction kept 14 bases outside the gene matches. The CDR3 loop spans 19 amino acids. Germline CDR1 is LNHDA and CDR2 is SQIVND (reference sequence). The CDR3 bases are TGTGCCAGTAGTATAACCGGGACTACACTAACTTCTAGCACAGATACGCAGTATTTT. Translating gives CASSITGTTLTSSTDTQYF. Together with reference TRBV19 and TRBJ2-3, the CDR3 gives the full variable domain: DGGITQSPKYLFRKEGQNVTLSCEQNLNHDAMYWYRQDPGQGLRLIYYSQIVNDFQKGDIAEGYSVSREKKESFPLTVTSAQKNPTAFYLCASSITGTTLTSSTDTQYFGPGTRLTVL.

This clone was seen a handful of times. V usage is TRBV25-1 and J usage is TRBJ1-4; 9 bases agree with TRBD1. This CDR3 has 15 amino acids. V trimming: 5 bases; J trimming: 8 bases; junction bases outside the gene matches: 9. Germline CDR1 is MGHDK and CDR2 is SYGVNS. The CDR3 nucleotides read TGTGCCAGCAGTCAGTCGGGACAGGGATCGGAAAAACTGTTTTTT. Amino acids: CASSQSGQGSEKLFF. Full variable domain (rest looked up from reference TRBV25-1 and TRBJ1-4): EADIYQTPRYLVIGTGKKITLECSQTMGHDKMYWYQQDPGMELHLIHYSYGVNSTEKGDLSSESTVSRIRTEHFPLTLESARPSHTSQYLCASSQSGQGSEKLFFGSGTQLSVL.

V gene TRBV7-9 combines with J gene TRBJ1-1, with a weak D call TRBD1 (6 bases). Looked up from germline, CDR1 is SEHNR and CDR2 is FQNEAQ (reference sequence). This CDR3 is 15 amino acids long. Trimming left V 6 bases short and J 1 base short, with 15 bases between. The CDR3 sequence is CASRTGFEANTEAFF. CDR3 nucleotide sequence: TGTGCCAGCAGAACAGGGTTCGAGGCGAACACTGAAGCTTTCTTT.

The V and J genes are TRBV30 and TRBJ1-1; no clear D gene. V was cut by 0 bases and J by 3 bases, with 11 bases left in between. The CDR3 is 14 residues long. Looked up from germline, CDR1 is GTSNPN and CDR2 is SVGIG (reference sequence). The DNA of the CDR3 is TGTGCCTGGAGTGTACTCCCGGGTGACACTGAAGCTTTCTTT. Translated: CAWSVLPGDTEAFF.

J is TRBJ2-5 and V is TRBV7-9; 8 bases fit TRBD1. Per germline, CDR1 SEHNR and CDR2 FQNEAQ (reference sequence). Trimming removed 5 bases from V and 2 bases from J; junction bases left unmatched: 10. The CDR3 runs 16 residues. The DNA of the CDR3 is TGTGCCAGCAGCCAGGGTGGGACAGGACCACAAGAGACCCAGTACTTC. Translation: CASSQGGTGPQETQYF. Based on the CDR3 plus reference TRBV7-9 and TRBJ2-5, the full variable domain is DTGVSQNPRHKITKRGQNVTFRCDPISEHNRLYWYRQTLGQGPEFLTYFQNEAQLEKSRLLSDRFSAERPKGSFSTLEIQRTEQGDSAMYLCASSQGGTGPQETQYFGPGTRLLVL.

There are a few counts of this clone. The chain combines TRBV6-1 with TRBJ1-6; D gene unclear. CDR1 MNHNS and CDR2 SASEGT come from the germline V gene. This CDR3 is built from 13 residues. The CDR3 DNA reads as TGTGCGTCGAGGAGCGATTATAATTCACCCCTCCACTTT. This translates into CASRSDYNSPLHF.

Note on this clone: At one end the junction does not follow the germline gene, possibly because of a read error. J is TRBJ2-2 and V is TRBV7-7; 13 bases line up with TRBD2. Germline-derived CDR1 and CDR2 are SSHAT and FNYEAQ (reference sequence). CDR3 length: 19 amino acids. CDR3 sequence (DNA): TGTGCTAGCAGCTTGGGGCCGGGACTAGCGGGGATCTACCCCGGGGAGCTGTTTTTT. It codes for CASSLGPGLAGIYPGELFF.

The chain carries TRBV7-3 and TRBJ2-5; possibly TRBD1 for D (5 bases). CDR3 length equals 15 residues. Trimming shortened V by 4 bases and J by 1 base, and 13 bases separated the two germline ends. Germline loops: CDR1 SGHTA, CDR2 FQGTGA. The CDR3 nucleotides are TGTGCCAGCAGCTCGTCCGGACAAATCCAAGAGACCCAGTACTTC. Protein sequence: CASSSSGQIQETQYF.

To note about this clone: Different DNA sequences within this sample yield the same CDR3. The chain links TRBV25-1 to TRBJ1-4, with a tentative D call TRBD1 (5 bases). This CDR3 is built from 17 residues. In germline, CDR1 is MGHDK, CDR2 SYGVNS. Deletions cut 1 base from V and 0 bases from J, with 12 bases between. Here the CDR3 DNA reads TGTGCCAGCAGTGAATGGCCAGGGAGGGCAACTAATGAAAAACTGTTTTTT. Translated, it gives CASSEWPGRATNEKLFF.

The rearrangement links TRBV4-3 to TRBJ2-5; 11 nucleotides match TRBD1. The ends lost 4 bases at V and 5 bases at J; junction bases unmatched: 6. CDR3 length: 15 residues. CDR1 is LGHNA, CDR2 YSLEER, per germline. The CDR3 bases are TGCGCCAGCAGCCTGCAGGGGACAGGGGGGGAGACCCAGTACTTC. Its protein product is CASSLQGTGGETQYF.

V and J are TRBV5-4 and TRBJ1-1; 8 nucleotides match TRBD1. The CDR3 spans 15 residues. Germline CDR1 and CDR2: SGHNT and YYREEE (reference sequence). Trimming cost V 4 bases and J 4 bases; bases outside gene matches: 9. CDR3 in amino acids: CASSADRGTLTEAFF. In nucleotides, the CDR3 is TGTGCCAGCAGCGCTGACAGGGGAACCCTCACTGAAGCTTTCTTT. Variable domain in full (rest from reference TRBV5-4 and TRBJ1-1): ETGVTQSPTHLIKTRGQQVTLRCSSQSGHNTVSWYQQALGQGPQFIFQYYREEENGRGNFPPRFSGLQFPNYSSELNVNALELDDSALYLCASSADRGTLTEAFFGQGTRLTVV.

This rearrangement joins TRBV6-1 to TRBJ1-5, with no clear D. The V and J ends lost 3 bases and 4 bases respectively, with 13 bases between them. This CDR3 spans 15 amino acids. Germline lookup yields CDR1 MNHNS and CDR2 SASEGT. The CDR3 protein is CASSDIRGWNQPQHF. The CDR3 DNA sequence: TGTGCCAGCAGTGACATTCGAGGATGGAATCAGCCCCAGCATTTT.

This clone came up once. The chain recombines TRBV5-1 with TRBJ2-7, with D possibly being TRBD2 (7 bases). This CDR3 is built from 14 residues. Trimming took off 4 bases at V and 0 bases at J, with 11 bases between the two ends. The V gene's germline CDR1 is SGHRS and CDR2 YFSETQ. CDR3 protein: CASSRGDYSYEQYF. The CDR3 coding sequence is TGCGCCAGCAGCAGGGGGGACTACTCCTACGAGCAGTACTTC.

This clone showed up just a few times. V usage is TRBV7-3 and J usage is TRBJ2-1; 8 bases are shared with TRBD2. CDR1 and CDR2 (germline): SGHTA, FQGTGA. The CDR3 is 16 residues long. The V segment lost 5 bases and the J segment 0 bases; nucleotides outside the gene matches: 6. The DNA for the CDR3 is TGTGCCAGCAGCCGCGCTGGGACTAGCTCCTACAATGAGCAGTTCTTC. It translates to CASSRAGTSSYNEQFF.